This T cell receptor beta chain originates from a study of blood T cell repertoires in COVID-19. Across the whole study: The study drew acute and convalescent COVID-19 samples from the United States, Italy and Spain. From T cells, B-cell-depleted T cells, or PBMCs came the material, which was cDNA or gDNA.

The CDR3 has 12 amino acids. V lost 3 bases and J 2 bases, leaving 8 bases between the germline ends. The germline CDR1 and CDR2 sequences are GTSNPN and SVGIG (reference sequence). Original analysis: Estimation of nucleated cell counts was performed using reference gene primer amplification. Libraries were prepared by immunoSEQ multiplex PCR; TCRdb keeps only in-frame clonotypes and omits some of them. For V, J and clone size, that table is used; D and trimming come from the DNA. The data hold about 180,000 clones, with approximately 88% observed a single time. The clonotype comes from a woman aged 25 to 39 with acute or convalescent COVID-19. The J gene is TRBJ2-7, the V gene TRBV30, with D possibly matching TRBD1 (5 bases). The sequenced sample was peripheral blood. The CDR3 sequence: CAWRTVTYEQYF. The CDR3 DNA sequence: TGTGCCTGGAGGACAGTTACCTACGAGCAGTACTTC.